This T cell receptor beta chain comes out of a study of technical replicates of blood from several donors. Produced via immunoSEQ multiplex PCR; TCRdb's table is partial and in-frame only. The data contain about 66,000 clones, 95% to 98% of them singletons. The sequence derives from a human donor in good health. Sequencing input: T cells isolated from PBMCs.

CDR3 sequence (DNA): TGCGCCAGCAGACAACAGGGAAGCAGCTATGGCTACACCTTC. Protein product: CASRQQGSSYGYTF. This rearrangement joins TRBV4-1 to TRBJ1-2; TRBD1 might be the D (6 bases). The CDR3 sequence is 14 residues long. Trimming left V 6 bases short and J 4 bases short, with 15 bases between. Germline-derived CDR1 and CDR2 are MGHRA and YSYEKL.